The TCR beta chain described here comes from a study of OX40 agonist ivuxolimab in advanced cancers. About the research overall: Hepatocellular carcinoma, melanoma, renal cell or head and neck cancer affected the dose-escalation patients.

Produced via immunoSEQ multiplex PCR; TCRdb's table is partial and in-frame only. This sample has about 80,000 clones, with 88% found just once. The CDR3 loop spans 15 amino acids. Trimming cost V 8 bases and J 5 bases; bases outside gene matches: 13. Germline CDR1 and CDR2: MNHNS and SASEGT. The sequence was obtained from an adult with an advanced solid tumor such as melanoma, head and neck, liver or kidney cancer. The input for sequencing was CD4+ or CD8+ T cells sorted from blood, taken in a trial of the OX40 agonist ivuxolimab. J is TRBJ2-5 and V is TRBV6-1, with 8 bases lining up with TRBD2. In DNA form, the CDR3 reads TGTGCCAGCGGCACTTGGCGGGGGGCGAGGGAGACCCAGTACTTC. Encoded protein: CASGTWRGARETQYF.